Below are 28 T cell receptor beta chains sequenced from a single sample in a study of blood T cell repertoires in COVID-19. Only in-frame clones appear in the TCRdb table, and some are missing; sequencing was by immunoSEQ multiplex PCR. The repertoire holds 70,000 to 95,000 clones, with about 90% as singletons. Sequenced sample: peripheral blood. Every receptor here comes from a human donor with active COVID-19. The donor label of this sample is uncertain.

The gene calls are TRBV18 and TRBJ1-5; no clear D. The CDR3 has 15 amino acids. Trimming cost V 6 bases and J 1 base, with 13 bases left between them. Germline CDR1 and CDR2: KGHSH and LQKENI. CDR3 nucleotide sequence: TGTGCCAGCTCTACAGCGGGTTCCAGCAATCAGCCCCAGCATTTT. Amino acid sequence: CASSTAGSSNQPQHF.

The gene calls are TRBV29-1 and TRBJ1-3; maybe TRBD1 (5 bases). V gave up 1 base and J gave up 3 bases, with 7 bases separating them. CDR3 length: 13 residues. Germline values: CDR1 SQVTM, CDR2 ANQGSEA. This CDR3 reads CSVEGGVGNTIYF. The CDR3 nucleotides are TGCAGCGTTGAAGGGGGCGTTGGAAACACCATATATTTT.

This clone was detected once. The V and J genes are TRBV3-1 (or the pseudogene TRBV3-2) and TRBJ2-5; 8 nucleotides align to TRBD2. This CDR3 is built from 17 residues. Germline assignment: CDR1 LGHDT and CDR2 YNNKEL (reference sequence). V was clipped by 7 bases and J by 4 bases; unmatched bases: 17. The CDR3 DNA is TGTGCCAGCACCAAAAGTGCGGGAGGAATGTTGGGAGAGACCCAGTACTTC. Encoded protein: CASTKSAGGMLGETQYF.

V and J are TRBV6-5 and TRBJ1-2; 10 bases agree with TRBD1. With 0 bases clipped from V and 5 bases from J, the junction kept 6 bases outside the gene matches. The CDR3 extends over 16 amino acids. The germline V gene encodes CDR1 MNHEY and CDR2 SVGAGI. CDR3 in DNA: TGTGCCAGCAGTTACTCTAGTGACAGGGGGCTATATGGCTACACCTTC. Its translation is CASSYSSDRGLYGYTF.

CDR3 sequence: CASSSSGHTDTQYF. The CDR3, as DNA: TGTGCCAGTTCCTCCTCAGGACATACAGATACGCAGTATTTT. The chain combines TRBV19 with TRBJ2-3, with a possible D match to TRBD1 (5 bases). CDR3 length: 14 amino acids. Germline loops: CDR1 LNHDA, CDR2 SQIVND (reference sequence). V gave up 8 bases and J gave up 3 bases, with 15 bases separating them.

The rearrangement uses TRBV14 and TRBJ1-5; 9 bases line up with TRBD1. Germline V gives CDR1 SGHDN, CDR2 FVKESK. With 6 bases clipped from V and 3 bases from J, the junction kept 6 bases outside the gene matches. CDR3 size: 15 residues. The CDR3 sequence is CASSRDRAHNQPQHF. CDR3 coding DNA: TGTGCCAGCAGTAGGGACAGGGCGCACAATCAGCCCCAGCATTTT.

The chain carries TRBV2 and TRBJ2-2, with D maybe TRBD1 (5 bases). CDR3 length: 14 residues. Germline-derived CDR1 and CDR2 are SNHLY and FYNNEI. V lost 3 bases and J lost 1, with 6 bases in between. This chain's CDR3 is CASSEQGNTGELFF. The CDR3, as DNA: TGTGCCAGCAGTGAGCAGGGGAACACCGGGGAGCTGTTTTTT.

The chain couples TRBV19 to TRBJ1-5; D is possibly TRBD1 (5 bases). Trimming took 5 bases from V and 6 from J, leaving 14 bases between them. CDR3 length equals 14 residues. Germline V lookup: CDR1 LNHDA, CDR2 SQIVND (reference sequence). CDR3 sequence (DNA): TGTGCCAGTAGTCTACATGGGGCCGGTCAGCCCCAGCATTTT. It codes for CASSLHGAGQPQHF.

The rearrangement links TRBV2 to TRBJ1-1; TRBD1 aligns across 9 bases. The CDR3 contains 15 residues. Trimming at V came to 6 bases and at J to 1 base, leaving 6 bases not matched to a gene. Germline V gene lookup returns CDR1 SNHLY and CDR2 FYNNEI. In nucleotides, the CDR3 is TGTGCCAGCAGAGCACAGGGGGCTAGGAACACTGAAGCTTTCTTT. It is translated as CASRAQGARNTEAFF.

This chain links TRBV10-3 with TRBJ1-1; 7 bases match TRBD1. The length of the CDR3 is 11 residues. Trimming cost V 9 bases and J 8 bases; bases outside gene matches: 6. Germline lookup yields CDR1 ENHRY and CDR2 SYGVKD. CDR3 protein: CAISPGQEAFF. As DNA, the CDR3 is TGTGCCATTTCACCGGGACAGGAAGCTTTCTTT.

The table lists this clone with a few counts. The chain couples TRBV4-3 to TRBJ2-7; the D gene is possibly TRBD2 (5 bases). Trimming removed 4 bases from V and 0 bases from J, with 16 bases in between. CDR1 LGHNA and CDR2 YSLEER come from the germline V gene. The CDR3 length is 16 residues. CDR3 protein: CASSPDRGLNSYEQYF. Written as DNA, the CDR3 is TGCGCCAGCAGCCCAGATCGTGGACTTAACTCCTACGAGCAGTACTTC.

This sequence joins TRBV6-4 and TRBJ2-1, with 8 bases lining up with TRBD2. With V trimmed by 6 bases and J by 0 bases, 7 bases remained unmatched. Looked up from germline, CDR1 is MRHNA and CDR2 is SNTAGT. The CDR3 is 16 residues long. CDR3 sequence reads: CASSAQGTSSYNEQFF. The CDR3 region has the DNA TGTGCCAGCAGCGCCCAGGGGACTAGCTCCTACAATGAGCAGTTCTTC.

The rearrangement links TRBV7-9 to TRBJ2-5, with D possibly matching TRBD2 (5 bases). The germline V and J ends were trimmed by 0 bases and 2 bases, with 10 bases remaining between them. The CDR3 contains 15 residues. Germline V gene data show CDR1 as SEHNR and CDR2 as FQNEAQ (reference sequence). The CDR3 loop is CASSLAGGLQETQYF. CDR3 DNA: TGTGCCAGCAGCTTAGCCGGAGGTCTGCAAGAGACCCAGTACTTC.

This clone was observed a handful of times. This chain connects TRBV6-2 or TRBV6-3 to TRBJ1-5; D is ambiguous. CDR1 and CDR2 from the germline V gene are MNHEY and SVGEGT. V was trimmed by 3 bases and J by 5 bases, leaving 11 bases between them. The CDR3 runs to 14 residues. This CDR3 is CASSYPPGYQPQHF. In DNA form, the CDR3 reads TGTGCCAGCAGTTATCCTCCAGGTTATCAGCCCCAGCATTTT.

The rearrangement joins TRBV6-5 to TRBJ1-5, with 8 bases fitting TRBD1. The CDR3 contains 15 residues. In germline, CDR1 is MNHEY, CDR2 SVGAGI. V lost 7 bases to trimming and J lost 4 bases; unmatched junction nucleotides: 9. The CDR3 spells CASTIGQGGNQPQHF. The CDR3 coding sequence is TGTGCCAGCACTATCGGACAGGGAGGGAATCAGCCCCAGCATTTT.

The chain carries TRBV25-1 and TRBJ2-7, with 8 nucleotides matching TRBD1. J gave up 1 base and V 3 bases, and 11 bases lay outside the gene matches. The CDR3 consists of 17 residues. CDR1 is MGHDK, CDR2 SYGVNS, per germline. CDR3: CASSDGARTGRSYEQYF. The CDR3 DNA is TGTGCCAGCAGTGACGGGGCTAGGACAGGGAGATCCTACGAGCAGTACTTC.

This clone was seen a few times. The chain combines TRBV5-1 with TRBJ2-5, with 9 bases fitting TRBD1. Germline V gene sequence: CDR1 SGHRS, CDR2 YFSETQ. With V trimmed by 0 bases and J by 5 bases, 14 bases remained unmatched. The CDR3 contains 18 residues. The CDR3 DNA is TGCGCCAGCAGCTTGGGGGACAGGGCACCAATTTCGGGGGAGACCCAGTACTTC. Translating it yields CASSLGDRAPISGETQYF.

The rearrangement joins TRBV5-1 to TRBJ2-7; TRBD2 is a possible D gene (5 bases). The V end was cut by 4 bases, the J end by 3 bases, with 14 bases between. CDR1 is SGHRS and CDR2 is YFSETQ in the germline V gene. The CDR3 runs 14 residues. CDR3: CASSPEGRIYEQYF. DNA for the CDR3: TGCGCCAGCAGCCCTGAGGGCAGAATCTACGAGCAGTACTTC. The full variable domain, completed using reference TRBV5-1 and TRBJ2-7, is KAGVTQTPRYLIKTRGQQVTLSCSPISGHRSVSWYQQTPGQGLQFLFEYFSETQRNKGNFPGRFSGRQFSNSRSEMNVSTLELGDSALYLCASSPEGRIYEQYFGPGTRLTVT.

On this clone: At one end, the junction sequence differs from germline, possibly due to a read error. This chain links TRBV5-1 with TRBJ1-3, with TRBD1 matching 7 bases. Germline V lookup: CDR1 SGHRS, CDR2 YFSETQ. This CDR3 is 13 amino acids long. The CDR3 nucleotides are TGCGCCAGCAGCTGGGACCCGGGACAGCCGCAAAATTTT. Translation gives CASSWDPGQPQNF.

V gene TRBV3-1 (or the pseudogene TRBV3-2) combines with J gene TRBJ2-3, with 8 bases aligning to TRBD1. This CDR3 contains 17 residues. V trimming: 4 bases; J trimming: 0 bases; junction bases outside the gene matches: 9. Germline V gives CDR1 LGHDT, CDR2 YNNKEL (reference sequence). The CDR3 loop reads CASSPQQGALSTDTQYF. CDR3 nucleotides: TGTGCCAGCAGCCCCCAGCAGGGGGCCCTTAGCACAGATACGCAGTATTTT.

CDR3 residues: CASSPPVGQGAADTQYF. The CDR3 DNA follows: TGTGCCAGCTCACCACCCGTAGGACAGGGGGCTGCAGATACGCAGTATTTT. The V and J genes are TRBV18 and TRBJ2-3, with 11 bases aligning to TRBD1. Losses at the gene ends were 0 bases for V and 4 bases for J; bases not matched to a gene: 6. This CDR3 region has 17 residues. The V gene's germline CDR1 is KGHSH and CDR2 LQKENI. The full variable domain, in which reference TRBV18 and TRBJ2-3 provide the parts outside the CDR3, is NAGVMQNPRHLVRRRGQEARLRCSPMKGHSHVYWYRQLPEEGLKFMVYLQKENIIDESGMPKERFSAEFPKEGPSILRIQQVVRGDSAAYFCASSPPVGQGAADTQYFGPGTRLTVL.

V is TRBV6-5 and J is TRBJ1-1, with a weak D call TRBD1 (5 bases). The CDR3 has 13 amino acids. Germline V gene lookup returns CDR1 MNHEY and CDR2 SVGAGI. V was shortened by 6 bases and J by 4 bases, with 12 bases between the two germline ends. For the CDR3, the DNA is TGTGCCAGCAGGGGGACTGAATTCACTGAAGCTTTCTTT. This gives the protein CASRGTEFTEAFF.

The chain recombines TRBV19 with TRBJ2-7, with 9 bases fitting TRBD1. The CDR3 has 14 amino acids. V was pared by 6 bases and J by 3 bases, with 6 bases of the junction left unmatched. The germline gives CDR1 LNHDA, CDR2 SQIVND (reference sequence). CDR3 sequence (DNA): TGTGCCAGTAGCCGCGGGACAGGGATCTACGAGCAGTACTTC. This gives the protein CASSRGTGIYEQYF.

J is TRBJ1-4 and V is TRBV4-3, with TRBD1 matching 7 bases. The length of the CDR3 is 14 residues. V lost 0 bases to trimming and J lost 13 bases; unmatched junction nucleotides: 8. Germline V gene data show CDR1 as LGHNA and CDR2 as YSLEER. The CDR3 DNA sequence: TGCGCCAGCAGCCAAGACAGGGGGTTGGCACGACTGTTTTTT. Amino acid sequence: CASSQDRGLARLFF.

The CDR3 reads CASSAGGRATIGELFF. CDR3 nucleotide sequence: TGTGCCAGCAGCGCCGGGGGGCGGGCTACAATCGGGGAGCTGTTTTTT. The chain combines TRBV9 with TRBJ2-2; TRBD2 is a possible D gene (7 bases). V was shortened by 3 bases and J by 7 bases, with 19 bases between the two germline ends. This CDR3 comprises 16 residues. In germline, CDR1 is SGDLS, CDR2 YYNGEE.

This sequence joins TRBV6-5 and TRBJ2-7, with a tentative D call TRBD1 (6 bases). There are 15 residues in the CDR3. Germline CDR1 is MNHEY and CDR2 is SVGAGI. The V end was cut by 0 bases, the J end by 0 bases, with 9 bases between. CDR3 DNA: TGTGCCAGCAGTTACTCGGTGACAGGCTCCTACGAGCAGTACTTC. This translates into CASSYSVTGSYEQYF.

This clone was found a few times. The rearrangement links TRBV7-9 to TRBJ2-7; TRBD1 agrees at 7 bases. Germline values: CDR1 SEHNR, CDR2 FQNEAQ (reference sequence). J gave up 3 bases and V 1 base, and 9 bases lay outside the gene matches. The CDR3 extends over 16 amino acids. DNA for the CDR3: TGTGCCAGCAGCTTAGAGGGGTGGGACAGCTACTACGAGCAGTACTTC. This codes for CASSLEGWDSYYEQYF. The whole variable domain, remainder taken from reference TRBV7-9 and TRBJ2-7, is DTGVSQNPRHKITKRGQNVTFRCDPISEHNRLYWYRQTLGQGPEFLTYFQNEAQLEKSRLLSDRFSAERPKGSFSTLEIQRTEQGDSAMYLCASSLEGWDSYYEQYFGPGTRLTVT.

In DNA, the CDR3 is TGTGCCAGCAGTTTGTTTGGGGGACTGACGAGCTCCTACGAGCAGTACTTC. Its translation: CASSLFGGLTSSYEQYF. The chain couples TRBV28 to TRBJ2-7; a weak D match, TRBD2 (6 bases). Trimming stripped 3 bases from V and 0 bases from J, with 18 bases between. The germline V gene has CDR1 MDHEN and CDR2 SYDVKM. The CDR3 runs to 17 residues.